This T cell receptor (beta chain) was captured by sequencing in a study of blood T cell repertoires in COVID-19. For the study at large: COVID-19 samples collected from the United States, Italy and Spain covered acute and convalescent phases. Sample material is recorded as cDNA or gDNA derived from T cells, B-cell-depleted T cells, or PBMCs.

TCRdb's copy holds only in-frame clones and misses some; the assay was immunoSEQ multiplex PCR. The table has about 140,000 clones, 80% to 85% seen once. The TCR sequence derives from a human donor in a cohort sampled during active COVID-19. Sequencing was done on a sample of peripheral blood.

CDR3 protein: CSASHDRGPGDTQYF. As DNA, the CDR3 is TGCAGTGCTAGTCACGACAGGGGGCCTGGAGATACGCAGTATTTT. The chain combines TRBV20-1 with TRBJ2-3, with TRBD1 matching 10 bases. The CDR3 is 15 residues long. Germline loops: CDR1 DFQATT, CDR2 SNEGSKA (reference sequence). Germline trimming cut 3 bases from V and 5 bases from J; bases unmatched to any gene: 8.